A selection of T cell receptor beta chains follows, all from one sample in a study of cytomegalovirus exposure and HLA in healthy donors. The repertoire was sequenced with immunoSEQ multiplex PCR; TCRdb's copy has only in-frame clones and lacks some. This table has about 170,000 clones, approximately 70% appearing once. The sequencing sample was made of PBMCs. The receptors stem from a woman between 18 and 30 years old in good health and CMV-seropositive. CDR3s include the opening cysteine and the closing phenylalanine or tryptophan. A D gene is named only where the DNA matches it firmly. The size entry is marked missing in some rows and otherwise reads once, few, many or a size class.

abundance: -; d_gene: -; v_gene: TRBV12-5; j_gene: TRBJ1-1; CDR3aa: CASGLVLRQGMNTEAFF; CDR3nt: TGTGCTAGTGGTTTGGTACTGAGGCAGGGTATGAACACTGAAGCTTTCTTT
abundance: -; d_gene: TRBD1; v_gene: TRBV6-5; j_gene: TRBJ2-7; CDR3aa: CASTTGTGSSEQYF; CDR3nt: TGTGCCAGCACCACCGGGACAGGGAGTTCCGAGCAGTACTTC
abundance: few; d_gene: -; v_gene: TRBV7-2; j_gene: TRBJ2-5; CDR3aa: CASSLARGGLETQYF; CDR3nt: TGTGCCAGCAGCTTAGCGAGGGGGGGTCTTGAGACCCAGTACTTC
abundance: -; d_gene: -; v_gene: TRBV4-3; j_gene: TRBJ2-7; CDR3aa: CASSQDKAGDEQYF; CDR3nt: TGCGCCAGCAGCCAAGATAAAGCCGGGGACGAGCAGTACTTC
abundance: -; d_gene: -; v_gene: TRBV5-4; j_gene: TRBJ1-1; CDR3aa: CASSLRGEDTEAFF; CDR3nt: TGTGCCAGCAGCTTACGGGGGGAGGACACTGAAGCTTTCTTT
abundance: once; d_gene: -; v_gene: TRBV30; j_gene: TRBJ1-1; CDR3aa: CAWSGQTEAFF; CDR3nt: TGTGCCTGGAGTGGACAGACTGAAGCTTTCTTT
abundance: -; d_gene: TRBD1; v_gene: TRBV19; j_gene: TRBJ1-2; CDR3aa: CASSMPSQGASGYTF; CDR3nt: TGTGCCAGTAGTATGCCCTCGCAGGGGGCAAGTGGCTACACCTTC
abundance: -; d_gene: TRBD1; v_gene: TRBV2; j_gene: TRBJ2-6; CDR3aa: CASSLRTGLVGANVLTF; CDR3nt: TGTGCCAGCAGCCTTAGGACAGGGCTGGTGGGGGCCAACGTCCTGACTTTC
abundance: -; d_gene: TRBD2; v_gene: TRBV9; j_gene: TRBJ2-3; CDR3aa: CASSVRGASGGADTQYF; CDR3nt: TGTGCCAGCAGCGTAAGAGGAGCTAGCGGGGGGGCAGATACGCAGTATTTT
abundance: -; d_gene: TRBD1; v_gene: TRBV6-1; j_gene: TRBJ1-5; CDR3aa: CASSGTGLQPQHF; CDR3nt: TGTGCCAGCAGTGGGACAGGACTGCAGCCCCAGCATTTT
abundance: -; d_gene: -; v_gene: TRBV6-5; j_gene: TRBJ1-4; CDR3aa: CASSYSSGANEKLFF; CDR3nt: TGTGCCAGCAGTTACTCGTCAGGGGCTAATGAAAAACTGTTTTTT
abundance: few; d_gene: TRBD1; v_gene: TRBV6-5; j_gene: TRBJ2-7; CDR3aa: CASTRTGYEYEQYF; CDR3nt: TGTGCCAGCACCCGGACAGGGTACGAATACGAGCAGTACTTC
abundance: -; d_gene: TRBD1; v_gene: TRBV7-9; j_gene: TRBJ1-4; CDR3aa: CASSTGTGDEKLFF; CDR3nt: TGTGCCAGCAGCACTGGGACAGGGGATGAAAAACTGTTTTTT
abundance: -; d_gene: TRBD1; v_gene: TRBV4-2; j_gene: TRBJ1-6; CDR3aa: CASSQDRGREPLHF; CDR3nt: TGTGCCAGCAGCCAGGACAGGGGGCGGGAACCCCTCCACTTT
abundance: -; d_gene: TRBD2; v_gene: TRBV7-9; j_gene: TRBJ2-3; CDR3aa: CASSFPGGGGTDTQYF; CDR3nt: TGTGCCAGCAGCTTCCCCGGGGGGGGAGGGACAGATACGCAGTATTTT
abundance: -; d_gene: -; v_gene: TRBV2; j_gene: TRBJ1-3; CDR3aa: CASRGDGNTIYF; CDR3nt: TGTGCCAGCAGAGGGGATGGAAACACCATATATTTT
abundance: -; d_gene: TRBD2; v_gene: TRBV7-3; j_gene: TRBJ2-4; CDR3aa: CASSLAAGGKNIQYF; CDR3nt: TGTGCCAGCAGCTTAGCCGCCGGGGGGAAAAACATTCAGTACTTC
abundance: -; d_gene: TRBD1; v_gene: TRBV29-1; j_gene: TRBJ2-2; CDR3aa: CSAADRAAGELFF; CDR3nt: TGCAGCGCCGCGGACAGGGCTGCCGGGGAGCTGTTTTTT
abundance: few; d_gene: TRBD1; v_gene: TRBV5-5; j_gene: TRBJ2-7; CDR3aa: CASTDREFSYEQYF; CDR3nt: TGTGCCAGCACCGACAGGGAATTCTCCTACGAGCAGTACTTC
abundance: once; d_gene: -; v_gene: TRBV5-1; j_gene: TRBJ2-7; CDR3aa: CASSFFWAAGRRAREQYF; CDR3nt: TGCGCCAGCAGCTTTTTCTGGGCGGCGGGACGGCGGGCTCGGGAGCAGTACTTC
abundance: -; d_gene: -; v_gene: TRBV6-6; j_gene: TRBJ1-1; CDR3aa: CASSPRASWDTEAFF; CDR3nt: TGTGCCAGCAGTCCGCGGGCCTCATGGGATACTGAAGCTTTCTTT
abundance: -; d_gene: TRBD2; v_gene: TRBV29-1; j_gene: TRBJ2-5; CDR3aa: CSGVEVGGGQETQYF; CDR3nt: TGCAGCGGTGTCGAAGTTGGGGGGGGCCAAGAGACCCAGTACTTC
abundance: -; d_gene: TRBD1; v_gene: TRBV25-1; j_gene: TRBJ2-7; CDR3aa: CASSGQGNTYEQYF; CDR3nt: TGTGCCAGCAGTGGACAGGGTAATACCTACGAGCAGTACTTC
abundance: -; d_gene: TRBD1; v_gene: TRBV2; j_gene: TRBJ2-2; CDR3aa: CASRDAPGQGMGELFF; CDR3nt: TGTGCCAGCAGAGACGCCCCGGGACAGGGGATGGGGGAGCTGTTTTTT
abundance: -; d_gene: TRBD1; v_gene: TRBV19; j_gene: TRBJ1-4; CDR3aa: CASSRQGAVEKLFF; CDR3nt: TGTGCCAGTAGCCGTCAGGGGGCCGTTGAAAAACTGTTTTTT
abundance: -; d_gene: -; v_gene: TRBV11-2; j_gene: TRBJ1-1; CDR3aa: CASSQREFEAFF; CDR3nt: TGTGCCAGCAGCCAACGGGAGTTTGAAGCTTTCTTT
abundance: -; d_gene: TRBD1; v_gene: TRBV7-8; j_gene: TRBJ1-1; CDR3aa: CASSLALRGSTEAFF; CDR3nt: TGTGCCAGCAGCTTAGCGCTCAGGGGGAGCACTGAAGCTTTCTTT
abundance: -; d_gene: TRBD2; v_gene: TRBV10-3; j_gene: TRBJ2-1; CDR3aa: CASGTSLNNEQFF; CDR3nt: TGTGCCAGCGGGACTAGTCTCAACAATGAGCAGTTCTTC
abundance: -; d_gene: -; v_gene: TRBV7-8; j_gene: TRBJ2-1; CDR3aa: CASSLVRVNSGDEQFF; CDR3nt: TGTGCCAGCAGCTTAGTCCGGGTTAACTCAGGGGATGAGCAGTTCTTC
abundance: -; d_gene: TRBD2; v_gene: TRBV4-2; j_gene: TRBJ2-3; CDR3aa: CASSQLPAGVTTDTQYF; CDR3nt: TGTGCCAGCAGCCAACTCCCAGCGGGGGTGACCACAGATACGCAGTATTTT
abundance: once; d_gene: -; v_gene: TRBV12-5; j_gene: TRBJ2-6; CDR3aa: CASGSQGAGANVLTF; CDR3nt: TGTGCTAGTGGTTCTCAGGGTGCTGGGGCCAACGTCCTGACTTTC
abundance: -; d_gene: TRBD1; v_gene: TRBV2; j_gene: TRBJ2-1; CDR3aa: CASSPITGDLSSYNEQFF; CDR3nt: TGTGCCAGCAGTCCGATCACAGGGGATCTCAGCTCCTACAATGAGCAGTTCTTC
abundance: -; d_gene: -; v_gene: TRBV2; j_gene: TRBJ2-7; CDR3aa: CASSPTPRDTGNMYEQYF; CDR3nt: TGTGCCAGCAGCCCGACGCCCCGGGACACAGGGAATATGTACGAGCAGTACTTC
abundance: -; d_gene: -; v_gene: TRBV7-3; j_gene: TRBJ1-2; CDR3aa: CASSSGGGYTF; CDR3nt: TGTGCCAGCAGCTCCGGAGGTGGCTACACCTTC
abundance: -; d_gene: TRBD1; v_gene: TRBV25-1; j_gene: TRBJ2-5; CDR3aa: CASSELDRGQETQYF; CDR3nt: TGTGCCAGCAGTGAATTGGACAGGGGCCAAGAGACCCAGTACTTC
abundance: -; d_gene: -; v_gene: TRBV10-3; j_gene: TRBJ1-4; CDR3aa: CATRGAEGEKLFF; CDR3nt: TGTGCCACGCGGGGGGCCGAGGGAGAAAAACTGTTTTTT
abundance: -; d_gene: TRBD2; v_gene: TRBV2; j_gene: TRBJ2-7; CDR3aa: CASRWGGMAYEQYF; CDR3nt: TGTGCCAGTCGCTGGGGGGGAATGGCCTACGAGCAGTACTTC
abundance: -; d_gene: TRBD1; v_gene: TRBV5-4; j_gene: TRBJ2-7; CDR3aa: CASSSRGDRGPYEQYF; CDR3nt: TGTGCCAGCAGCAGCCGAGGGGACAGGGGTCCCTACGAGCAGTACTTC
abundance: -; d_gene: TRBD1; v_gene: TRBV27; j_gene: TRBJ2-3; CDR3aa: CASSLLDRRTDTQYF; CDR3nt: TGTGCCAGCAGTTTGTTGGACAGGCGCACAGATACGCAGTATTTT
abundance: -; d_gene: -; v_gene: TRBV12-1; j_gene: TRBJ1-4; CDR3aa: CASSLNLRDRCEKLFF; CDR3nt: TGTGCCAGCAGCTTAAACCTCCGGGACAGGTGTGAAAAACTGTTTTTT
abundance: -; d_gene: TRBD2; v_gene: TRBV6-6; j_gene: TRBJ2-7; CDR3aa: CASFSGGAYEQYF; CDR3nt: TGTGCCAGCTTTAGCGGGGGGGCCTACGAGCAGTACTTC
abundance: -; d_gene: TRBD1; v_gene: TRBV18; j_gene: TRBJ1-4; CDR3aa: CASSPLTGGNEKLFF; CDR3nt: TGTGCCAGCTCACCCTTGACAGGGGGCAATGAAAAACTGTTTTTT
abundance: -; d_gene: -; v_gene: TRBV19; j_gene: TRBJ1-1; CDR3aa: CASSDGRNRNTEAFF; CDR3nt: TGTGCCAGTAGTGATGGGAGGAACAGGAACACTGAAGCTTTCTTT
abundance: -; d_gene: -; v_gene: TRBV2; j_gene: TRBJ2-7; CDR3aa: CASSWGRESYEQYF; CDR3nt: TGTGCCAGCAGCTGGGGCAGGGAAAGCTACGAGCAGTACTTC
abundance: -; d_gene: -; v_gene: TRBV5-4; j_gene: TRBJ2-3; CDR3aa: CASSQGQYRSPDTQYF; CDR3nt: TGTGCCAGCAGCCAAGGACAGTACCGGTCCCCAGATACGCAGTATTTT